The 10 T cell receptor beta chains in this list originate from one sample, sequenced in a study of human thymus T cells. The data were produced by immunoSEQ multiplex PCR, yet TCRdb's version contains in-frame clones alone and is incomplete. This sample has around 70,000 clones; 95% occur once, and the top ten carry about 0.032%. Thymus tissue was removed during corrective cardiac surgery. Sequencing was performed on thymus tissue. These receptor sequences come from a girl less than two years old with a congenital heart defect but otherwise immunologically healthy.

The chain combines TRBV10-2 with TRBJ2-7; D may be TRBD1 (6 bases). The CDR3 contains 14 residues. Germline V gene sequence: CDR1 WSHSY, CDR2 SAAADI. V was shortened by 6 bases and J by 0 bases, with 12 bases between the two germline ends. The CDR3 coding sequence is TGCGCCAGCAGAGCCTACAGGGACTCCTACGAGCAGTACTTC. Encoded protein: CASRAYRDSYEQYF.

Comment on this clone: Other DNA sequences in this sample translate to the same CDR3. The chain employs TRBV13 and TRBJ1-1, with D hard to call. The CDR3 spans 11 residues. Germline CDR1 is PRHDT and CDR2 is FYEKMQ (reference sequence). V was pared by 5 bases and J by 1 base, with 2 bases between. The CDR3 region is CASSENTEAFF. The CDR3 coding sequence is TGTGCCAGCAGCGAGAACACTGAAGCTTTCTTT.

The V gene is TRBV4-2, the J gene TRBJ1-5; TRBD1 aligns across 9 bases. CDR3 length equals 18 residues. After removal of 3 bases from V and 0 bases from J, the junction contained 9 bases not matched to a gene. Germline V gives CDR1 LGHNA, CDR2 YNFKEQ. CDR3 protein: CASSHGGQGRNSNQPQHF. The CDR3 region has the DNA TGTGCCAGCAGCCACGGGGGACAGGGCCGAAATAGCAATCAGCCCCAGCATTTT.

This chain links TRBV7-9 with TRBJ2-3; TRBD2 aligns across 7 bases. After removal of 2 bases from V and 2 bases from J, the junction contained 7 bases not matched to a gene. The CDR3 totals 16 residues. Germline CDR1 is SEHNR and CDR2 is FQNEAQ (reference sequence). This chain's CDR3 is CASSLTPSGNTDTQYF. The CDR3 coding sequence is TGTGCCAGCAGCTTAACCCCTAGCGGAAACACAGATACGCAGTATTTT.

This sequence joins TRBV4-1 and TRBJ1-4; D is ambiguous. Germline V lookup: CDR1 MGHRA, CDR2 YSYEKL. Trimming stripped 1 base from V and 4 bases from J, with 1 base between. This CDR3 contains 12 residues. CDR3 in amino acids: CASSQVNEKLFF. The CDR3 DNA sequence: TGCGCCAGCAGCCAAGTTAATGAAAAACTGTTTTTT.

J is TRBJ1-4 and V is TRBV14; 7 bases are a match to TRBD1. CDR3 length equals 16 residues. The germline V gene encodes CDR1 SGHDN and CDR2 FVKESK. With V trimmed by 4 bases and J by 7 bases, 12 bases remained unmatched. The chain's CDR3 is CASSPALDRPSEKLFF. The DNA of the CDR3 is TGTGCCAGCAGCCCTGCACTGGACAGGCCGAGTGAAAAACTGTTTTTT.

This chain links TRBV4-3 with TRBJ2-3, with 7 bases lining up with TRBD2. The CDR3 contains 17 residues. The V segment lost 4 bases and the J segment 4 bases; nucleotides outside the gene matches: 14. In germline, CDR1 is LGHNA, CDR2 YSLEER. CDR3 DNA: TGCGCCAGCAGCCCTAAGACGGGCGGCGGGAGCCCAGATACGCAGTATTTT. Its translation: CASSPKTGGGSPDTQYF.

The rearrangement joins TRBV27 to TRBJ2-7; 11 nucleotides agree with TRBD1. Trimming took 2 bases from V and 7 from J; bases not matched to a gene: 7. Germline CDR1 is MNHEY and CDR2 is SMNVEV (reference sequence). This CDR3 spans 15 amino acids. The DNA for the CDR3 is TGTGCCAGCAGTTTAGGGCTGGGACAGGGGGAAGAGCAGTACTTC. Amino acid sequence: CASSLGLGQGEEQYF.

The V and J genes are TRBV7-2 and TRBJ2-3, with 8 nucleotides matching TRBD1. V lost 0 bases to trimming and J lost 1 base; unmatched junction nucleotides: 3. CDR1 is SGHTA, CDR2 FQGNSA, per germline. The CDR3 contains 16 residues. CDR3 loop: CASSLADRGRTDTQYF. CDR3 in DNA: TGTGCCAGCAGCTTAGCCGACAGGGGTCGCACAGATACGCAGTATTTT.

The chain couples TRBV5-6 to TRBJ1-3, with TRBD1 identical over 9 bases. The V and J ends lost 4 bases and 4 bases, in that order; junction bases with no gene match: 9. The CDR3 length is 16 residues. The V gene's germline CDR1 is SGHDT and CDR2 YYEEEE. This CDR3 reads CASSPYGTGKGNTIYF. CDR3 sequence (DNA): TGTGCCAGCAGCCCTTACGGGACAGGGAAGGGAAACACCATATATTTT.